This T cell receptor (beta chain) came from a study of CD8 T cells in ankylosing spondylitis. It was by quantitative 5'-RACE with molecular barcodes that TCR beta libraries were made. TCRdb fed the 5' RACE reads into MiXCR, producing one record per CDR3 protein. The sample has 350,000 to 450,000 distinct CDR3 sequences; about 25% are singletons. Broader study findings: Clones tied to disease were said to be significantly enriched in matched ankylosing spondylitis synovial fluid. Some of the motif variants had earlier been found in reactive arthritis patients' fluid and blood. Ankylosing spondylitis blood appeared to carry a characteristic TCR beta motif of roughly eight highly homologous variants. Relatively rare in peripheral blood, disease-linked clones were also CD8+.

This clonotype occurred a few times. Antigen unknown. Sequences were obtained from blood, either unsorted or a sorted T cell fraction (not recorded which). This TCR derives from a male donor with ankylosing spondylitis.

The CDR3 protein is CASSLNPGQTYEQYF. For the CDR3, the DNA is TGTGCCAGCAGTCTCAACCCGGGACAGACCTACGAGCAGTACTTC. This chain joins TRBV2 and TRBJ2-7; 7 bases line up with TRBD1. Germline CDR1 reads SNHLY; CDR2 reads FYNNEI. Trimming took 5 bases from V and 2 from J; bases not matched to a gene: 9. The CDR3 runs to 15 residues. Using reference TRBV2 and TRBJ2-7 for the parts outside the CDR3, the full variable domain is EPEVTQTPSHQVTQMGQEVILRCVPISNHLYFYWYRQILGQKVEFLVSFYNNEISEKSEIFDDQFSVERPDGSNFTLKIRSTKLEDSAMYFCASSLNPGQTYEQYFGPGTRLTVT.